Listed here is a single T cell receptor (beta chain). Its antigen target is currently unknown. No base-level quality is on record; no much larger clone is a single base apart. The CDR3 regions of human TCRbeta chains were analyzed by immunosequencing. Processing in the source paper ran as follows. TCRs in the repertoires were matched against a reference library of SARS-CoV-2-specific TCRs that had been generated with the MIRA antigen-specificity platform. Breadth was defined as the fraction of unique TCRs that were SARS-CoV-2-associated. Depth was defined as the fraction of total T cells that were SARS-CoV-2-associated. Using the MIRA data, each spike-specific TCR was mapped to the spike region that the TCR reacts to and placed in a CD4 or CD8 class. Log10-transformed breadth and depth values were compared by one-way ANOVA with Sidak's multiple comparisons tests. Sourced from immuneACCESS, this table was stored by TCRdb with only in-frame sequences that have V and J called. A share of the clones is absent; for the studies checked, an unresolved V gene accounts for under half, and the remainder has no known explanation. V and J calls and clone size are copied from that table; D and trimming were computed from the DNA. The sample table contains around 76,000 clones; only one count was recorded for 80% to 90% of them. Of the sample, about 13% is held by the ten largest clones.

Including the terminal cysteine and phenylalanine, the CDR3 comprises 17 residues. Solely the CDR3 DNA is kept, with 51 bases framed from the first base. Looking up the germline V gene yields CDR1 SGHTA and CDR2 FQGNSA. After removal of 3 bases from V and 0 bases from J, the junction retains 8 bases not matched to a gene. These data come from a study of T cell responses to AZD1222 COVID-19 vaccine (dated by TCRdb to the early 2020s). Study-wide context: AZD1222 recipients given second doses at about 4 weeks or at about 12 weeks were pooled, since spike-specific TCR depth and breadth were not found to differ between the two schedules. A total of 230 to 250 trial participants underwent TCR sequencing, of whom 207 received two doses of AZD1222 and some 25 received two doses of the MenACWY control vaccine. Trial participants were enrolled into age subgroups of 18-55, 56-69 and 70-plus years, which contained around 150, 28 and 57 TCR-sequenced participants, respectively.

The sample's time point label, in plain terms: baseline before first vaccination. Vaccinee samples came from UK trials COV001 and COV002, including a single-blind randomized controlled phase 2/3 trial of AZD1222 (ChAdOx1 nCoV-19) in healthy adults. For TCRbeta chain sequencing, PBMC samples were collected from trial participants at day 0 and at day 28 after the second dose. The paper's findings and limits, for the study overall: CD4 TCRs associated with the vaccine covered the entire spike protein, and the dominant responses were in regions 160-218 and 743-854. No day 14 peak-response samples were available, so repertoires were characterized only after the peak T cell response. Conclusions about previously exposed vaccinees were limited because only six AZD1222 recipients were SARS-CoV-2 seropositive at baseline. Spike-specific TCR breadth and depth rose significantly after two AZD1222 doses compared with day 0 and with MenACWY recipients. Most participants were white British and females outnumbered males, and the authors suggested that clonal diversity may have been underestimated. In the small 56-69-year group, the increase in depth fell short of significance, most likely because of low power. Reportedly, almost half of the unique spike-specific TCRs recognized epitopes lying outside the regions that are mutated in the B.1.351 and B.1.1.7 variants.

The clonotype was recovered from an adult in good health. The rearranged segments are TRBV7-2 and TRBJ2-7; 10 of the junction bases match TRBD1. The material sequenced was peripheral blood, taken on day 0 of AZD1222 vaccination. CDR3 reads: CASSLGQGSSSSYEQYF. The DNA reads TGTGCCAGCAGCTTGGGACAGGGGTCATCGAGCTCCTACGAGCAGTACTTC. Extended through the reference TRBV7-2 and TRBJ2-7 proteins, this CDR3 yields the full variable domain: GAGVSQSPSNKVTEKGKDVELRCDPISGHTALYWYRQSLGQGLEFLIYFQGNSAPDKSGLPSDRFSAERTGGSVSTLTIQRTQQEDSAVYLCASSLGQGSSSSYEQYFGPGTRLTVT.